This TCR beta chain was identified during a study of blood T cell repertoires in COVID-19. Across the whole study: COVID-19 samples collected from the United States, Italy and Spain covered acute and convalescent phases. T cells, B-cell-depleted T cells, or PBMCs provided the cDNA or gDNA that served as material.

The length of the CDR3 is 15 residues. The V end lost 0 bases, the J end lost 4 bases, and 13 bases lay between the germline ends. The germline CDR1 and CDR2 sequences are SGHTS and YDEGEE. Only a few counts were recorded for this clone. Some clones are missing from TCRdb's copy, which holds only in-frame ones; the method was immunoSEQ multiplex PCR. The sample consists of around 340,000 clones, less than 90% of them appearing once. The chain joins TRBV5-8 to TRBJ1-2; tentative D call: TRBD1 (5 bases). The sample comprised peripheral blood. The source is a woman aged 55-75 years with COVID-19, enrolled during active disease. This chain's CDR3 is CASSLGQPNLYGYTF. The CDR3 DNA is TGTGCCAGCAGCTTGGGACAGCCAAATCTCTATGGCTACACCTTC.